The 14 T cell receptor beta chains listed next were all sequenced from one sample in a study of radiation and T cells in renal cell carcinoma. Some clones are missing from TCRdb's copy, which holds only in-frame ones; the method was immunoSEQ multiplex PCR. The sample carries over 120,000 clones, 75% to 90% recorded once. The sample's time point: blood 4 weeks post-SBRT, at nephrectomy. Indicated treatment: 15 Gy SBRT to primary tumor, nephrectomy 4 weeks later. The material sequenced was blood, taken from a patient whose treatment included radiotherapy and nephrectomy. The receptors here all came from a woman in her forties or fifties with renal cell carcinoma.

V and J are TRBV9 and TRBJ1-5; 7 nucleotides agree with TRBD1. The ends lost 5 bases at V and 5 bases at J; junction bases unmatched: 4. The CDR3 runs to 13 residues. CDR1 is SGDLS and CDR2 is YYNGEE in the germline V gene. The CDR3 region is CASSRTGYQPQHF. CDR3 DNA sequence: TGTGCCAGCAGTCGGACAGGTTATCAGCCCCAGCATTTT. The whole variable domain, remainder taken from reference TRBV9 and TRBJ1-5, is DSGVTQTPKHLITATGQRVTLRCSPRSGDLSVYWYQQSLDQGLQFLIQYYNGEERAKGNILERFSAQQFPDLHSELNLSSLELGDSALYFCASSRTGYQPQHFGDGTRLSIL.

The CDR3, as DNA: TGTGCCAGCAGTCTGGACAGGTACCAAGAGACCCAGTACTTC. This sequence encodes CASSLDRYQETQYF. The rearrangement uses TRBV5-6 and TRBJ2-5, with TRBD1 matching 7 bases. Germline trimming cut 5 bases from V and 0 bases from J; bases unmatched to any gene: 4. The CDR3 is 14 residues long. Germline lookup yields CDR1 SGHDT and CDR2 YYEEEE.

The chain uses TRBV14 and TRBJ2-5; TRBD1 aligns across 8 bases. The CDR3 is 15 residues long. Unmatched junction bases numbered 6, after V lost 1 base and J lost 5 bases. Germline CDR1 SGHDN, CDR2 FVKESK. DNA for the CDR3: TGTGCCAGCAGCCAAGTCCGGACAGGGAGGGAGACCCAGTACTTC. Protein product: CASSQVRTGRETQYF.

This chain links TRBV9 with TRBJ1-2; the D is unclear. The CDR3 covers 14 residues. Trimming took 0 bases from V and 2 from J, leaving 8 bases between them. CDR1 and CDR2 (germline): SGDLS, YYNGEE. As DNA, the CDR3 is TGTGCCAGCAGCGTAGCGGCCCTGAACTATGGCTACACCTTC. This translates into CASSVAALNYGYTF.

This chain links TRBV28 with TRBJ2-1; TRBD1 might be the D (6 bases). The V end lost 7 bases, the J end lost 6 bases, and 10 bases lay between the germline ends. The CDR3 extends over 12 amino acids. CDR1 and CDR2 from the germline V gene are MDHEN and SYDVKM. The DNA of the CDR3 is TGTGCCAGCATAGGGGGTGTCAATGAGCAGTTCTTC. Translating it yields CASIGGVNEQFF.

The CDR3 DNA sequence: TGTGCCAGCAGTCCCGGTCAGCGGGAGTCTGAGCAGTTCTTC. It specifies CASSPGQRESEQFF. J is TRBJ2-1 and V is TRBV5-5, with TRBD2 matching 8 bases. Germline lookup yields CDR1 SGHKS and CDR2 YYEKEE (reference sequence). The CDR3 runs to 14 residues. V trimming: 5 bases; J trimming: 9 bases; junction bases outside the gene matches: 10. Filled out from reference TRBV5-5 and TRBJ2-1, the complete variable domain reads DAGVTQSPTHLIKTRGQQVTLRCSPISGHKSVSWYQQVLGQGPQFIFQYYEKEERGRGNFPDRFSARQFPNYSSELNVNALLLGDSALYLCASSPGQRESEQFFGPGTRLTVL.

Only a few counts were recorded for this clone. The rearrangement links TRBV18 to TRBJ1-4, with 7 bases that match TRBD1. The CDR3 consists of 15 residues. V lost 3 bases, J lost 4 bases, and 5 bases stayed unmatched. Per germline, CDR1 KGHSH and CDR2 LQKENI. The CDR3 bases are TGTGCCAGCTCACCTCAGGACAGGTTTAATGAAAAACTGTTTTTT. It specifies CASSPQDRFNEKLFF.

The rearrangement links TRBV19 to TRBJ2-6; no clear D. Germline values: CDR1 LNHDA, CDR2 SQIVND (reference sequence). V lost 3 bases and J 0 bases, leaving 12 bases between the germline ends. There are 17 residues in the CDR3. CDR3 in amino acids: CASSIMATTSGANVLTF. The CDR3 nucleotides read TGTGCCAGTAGTATTATGGCCACCACCTCTGGGGCCAACGTCCTGACTTTC.

This clone was observed a few times. The gene calls are TRBV4-1 and TRBJ2-4; D gene ambiguous. The CDR3 is 15 residues long. Germline CDR1 reads MGHRA; CDR2 reads YSYEKL. V was cut by 0 bases and J by 6 bases, with 12 bases left in between. The CDR3: CASSQDSSEGNIQYF. In nucleotides, the CDR3 is TGCGCCAGCAGCCAAGACTCCAGCGAAGGAAACATTCAGTACTTC.

This sequence joins TRBV15 and TRBJ1-5, with a weak D call TRBD1 (5 bases). V was cut by 4 bases and J by 4 bases, with 17 bases left in between. Germline V gene sequence: CDR1 LNHNV, CDR2 YYDKDF (reference sequence). The CDR3 consists of 16 residues. The chain's CDR3 is CATSKVRQGYNQPQHF. CDR3 bases: TGTGCCACCAGCAAGGTTCGGCAGGGATATAATCAGCCCCAGCATTTT.

The count of this clone is one. This chain connects TRBV5-1 to TRBJ2-3; D possibly matches TRBD1 or TRBD2 (5 bases each). Germline V lookup: CDR1 SGHRS, CDR2 YFSETQ. Trimming removed 2 bases from V and 0 bases from J, with 10 bases in between. The length of the CDR3 is 15 residues. The CDR3 sequence: CASSFEGFSTDTQYF. The CDR3 bases are TGCGCCAGCAGCTTCGAGGGGTTTAGCACAGATACGCAGTATTTT.

The V gene is TRBV7-9, the J gene TRBJ1-6; D not resolved. Germline-derived CDR1 and CDR2 are SEHNR and FQNEAQ (reference sequence). There are 14 residues in the CDR3. V shed 1 base and J shed 5 bases, with 6 bases lying between them. The CDR3 sequence is CASSLDTDNSPLHF. As DNA, the CDR3 is TGTGCCAGCAGCTTAGATACGGATAATTCACCCCTCCACTTT.

This clone has only a few counts. The rearrangement uses TRBV2 and TRBJ2-2; 9 positions agree with TRBD2. V shed 5 bases, J shed 5 bases, and the junction held 12 bases outside the gene matches. Germline CDR1 reads SNHLY; CDR2 reads FYNNEI. The CDR3 sequence is 17 residues long. CDR3 nucleotide sequence: TGTGCCAGCAGTTCGGGGCGGGAGGGCCGAGGTACCGGGGAGCTGTTTTTT. This gives the protein CASSSGREGRGTGELFF.

The gene calls are TRBV2 and TRBJ2-7, with D possibly being TRBD2 (7 bases). The V and J ends lost 6 bases and 6 bases respectively, with 18 bases between them. There are 14 residues in the CDR3. Germline assignment: CDR1 SNHLY and CDR2 FYNNEI. For the CDR3, the DNA is TGTGCCAGCAGGCGGACTGGGGGGGGCGGCGAGCAGTACTTC. Translation gives CASRRTGGGGEQYF.